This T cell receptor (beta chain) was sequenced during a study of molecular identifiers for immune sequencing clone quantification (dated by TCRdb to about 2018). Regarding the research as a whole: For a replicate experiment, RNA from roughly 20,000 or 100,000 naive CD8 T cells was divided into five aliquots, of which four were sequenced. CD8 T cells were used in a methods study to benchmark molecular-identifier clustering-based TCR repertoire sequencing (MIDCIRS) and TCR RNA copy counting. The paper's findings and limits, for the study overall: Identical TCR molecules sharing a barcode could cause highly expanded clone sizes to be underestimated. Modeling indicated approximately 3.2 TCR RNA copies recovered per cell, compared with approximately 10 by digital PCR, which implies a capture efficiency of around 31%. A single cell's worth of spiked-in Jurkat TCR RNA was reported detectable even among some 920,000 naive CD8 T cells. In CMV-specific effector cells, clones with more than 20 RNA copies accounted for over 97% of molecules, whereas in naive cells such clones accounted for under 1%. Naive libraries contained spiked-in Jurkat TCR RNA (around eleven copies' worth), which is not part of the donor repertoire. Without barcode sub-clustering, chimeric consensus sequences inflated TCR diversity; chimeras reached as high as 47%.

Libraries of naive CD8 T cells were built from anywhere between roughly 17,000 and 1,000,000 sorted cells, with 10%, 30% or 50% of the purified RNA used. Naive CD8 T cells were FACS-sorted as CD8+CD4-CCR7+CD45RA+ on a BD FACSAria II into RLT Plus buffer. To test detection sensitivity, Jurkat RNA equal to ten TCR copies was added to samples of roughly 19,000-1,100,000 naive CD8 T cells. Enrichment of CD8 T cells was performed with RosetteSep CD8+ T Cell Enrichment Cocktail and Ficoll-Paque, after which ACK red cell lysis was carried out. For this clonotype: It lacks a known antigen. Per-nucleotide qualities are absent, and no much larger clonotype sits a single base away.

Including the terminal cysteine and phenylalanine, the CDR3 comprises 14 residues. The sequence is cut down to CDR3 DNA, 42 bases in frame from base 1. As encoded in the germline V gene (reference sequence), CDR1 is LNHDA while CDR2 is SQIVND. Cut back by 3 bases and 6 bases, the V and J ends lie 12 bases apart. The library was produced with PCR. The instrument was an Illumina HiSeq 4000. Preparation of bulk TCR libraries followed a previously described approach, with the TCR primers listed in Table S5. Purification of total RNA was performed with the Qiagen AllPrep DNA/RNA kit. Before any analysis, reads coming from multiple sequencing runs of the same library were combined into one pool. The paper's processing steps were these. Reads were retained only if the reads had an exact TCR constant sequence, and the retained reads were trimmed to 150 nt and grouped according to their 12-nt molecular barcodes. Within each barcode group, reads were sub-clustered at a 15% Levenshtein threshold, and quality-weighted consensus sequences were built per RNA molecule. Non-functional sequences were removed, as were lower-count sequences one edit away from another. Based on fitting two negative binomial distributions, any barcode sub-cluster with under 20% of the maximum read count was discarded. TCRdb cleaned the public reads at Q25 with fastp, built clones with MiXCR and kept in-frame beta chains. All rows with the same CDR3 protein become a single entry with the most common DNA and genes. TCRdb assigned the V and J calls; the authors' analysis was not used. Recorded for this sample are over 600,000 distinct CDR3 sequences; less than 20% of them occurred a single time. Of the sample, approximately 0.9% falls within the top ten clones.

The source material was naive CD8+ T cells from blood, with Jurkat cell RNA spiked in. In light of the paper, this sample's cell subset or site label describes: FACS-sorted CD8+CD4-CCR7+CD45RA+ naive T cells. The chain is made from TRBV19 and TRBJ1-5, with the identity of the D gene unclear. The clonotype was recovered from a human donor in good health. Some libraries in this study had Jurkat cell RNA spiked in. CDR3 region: CASSIQPVGQPQHF. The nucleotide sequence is TGTGCCAGTAGTATTCAGCCAGTGGGTCAGCCCCAGCATTTT.